These T cell receptor beta chains were read from a single sample in a study of blood T cell repertoires in COVID-19. Sequencing used immunoSEQ multiplex PCR; TCRdb keeps in-frame clones, though not all of them. The sample has about 78,000 clones; less than 95% are singletons. The sample comprised peripheral blood. Receptors were obtained from a woman aged 45 to 65 in a cohort sampled during active COVID-19. Both conserved end residues are part of each CDR3. The D gene is left open where the match is weak. Clone size appears in some rows only: once, few, many, or a class for an expanded clone.

v_gene	j_gene	d_gene	abundance	CDR3nt	CDR3aa
TRBV6-1	TRBJ2-5	-	-	TGTGCCAGCAGTGCCCTCTTTGCAGGCCCAACGGAGACCCAGTACTTC	CASSALFAGPTETQYF
TRBV7-8	TRBJ1-1	-	-	TGTGCCAGCAGCTTTAGGGCGAACGGGTGGGGGGAAGGAACTGAAGCTTTCTTT	CASSFRANGWGEGTEAFF
TRBV9	TRBJ1-2	-	few	TGTGCCAGCAGCGCCCCGACGGGGAATGGCTACACCTTC	CASSAPTGNGYTF
TRBV11-2	TRBJ2-2	-	-	TGTGCCAGCAGCTTCCCGGAGGATAGCCCAAGAGACACCGGGGAGCTGTTTTTT	CASSFPEDSPRDTGELFF
TRBV3-1/TRBV3-2	TRBJ2-1	TRBD2	-	TGTGCCAGCAGCCGGACTAGCGGTTCGCCAATAGGCTCCTACAGTGAGCAGTTCTTC	CASSRTSGSPIGSYSEQFF
TRBV25-1	TRBJ2-7	TRBD1	-	TGTGCCAGCACCTTGGGGACAGGCTCCTACGAGCAGTACTTC	CASTLGTGSYEQYF
TRBV3-1/TRBV3-2	TRBJ1-4	-	-	TGTGCCAGCAGCCCAGATAGGTCGAGGGCCACTAATGAAAAACTGTTTTTT	CASSPDRSRATNEKLFF
TRBV5-1	TRBJ2-1	TRBD2	-	TGCGCCAGCAGCGGCGCGGGACTAGCGGCCACCTACAATGAGCAGTTCTTC	CASSGAGLAATYNEQFF
TRBV28	TRBJ1-3	TRBD1	few	TGTGCCAGCAGCACTACAGGGGCTGGAAACACCATATATTTT	CASSTTGAGNTIYF
TRBV30	TRBJ2-2	-	-	TGTGCCTGGGGTTTCAGGGCCGGGGAGCTGTTTTTT	CAWGFRAGELFF
TRBV27	TRBJ1-1	TRBD1	-	TGTGCCAGCAGTTTCGCAGGGGGCGCGGACACTGAAGCTTTCTTT	CASSFAGGADTEAFF
TRBV19	TRBJ1-2	TRBD1	-	TGTGCCAGTAGTATTTGGGGACAGGGCGGGAAGGGCGCTGGCTACACCTTC	CASSIWGQGGKGAGYTF
TRBV4-2	TRBJ2-7	-	-	TGTGCCAGCAGCTCTGGGACTGTCACTACCTACGAGCAGTACTTC	CASSSGTVTTYEQYF
TRBV6-5	TRBJ1-1	-	-	TGTGCCAGCAACGGGGAGAACACTGAAGCTTTCTTT	CASNGENTEAFF
TRBV28	TRBJ1-1	TRBD1	-	TGTGCCAGCACCTCCGACAGGGGAGCTGAAGCTTTCTTT	CASTSDRGAEAFF
TRBV28	TRBJ1-1	-	-	TGTGCCAGCAGGTCCCCATGGGGGGTTACTGAAGCTTTCTTT	CASRSPWGVTEAFF
TRBV28	TRBJ2-1	TRBD1	-	TGTGCAGAAAGTCCGAGGGGACAGGGCGTAGGTGAGCAGTTCTTC	CAESPRGQGVGEQFF
TRBV14	TRBJ2-7	TRBD2	-	TGTGCCAGCAGCCAAGTCGGCGGGGGGGGCTCCTACGAGCAGTACTTC	CASSQVGGGGSYEQYF
TRBV24-1	TRBJ1-2	-	-	TGTGCCACCAGTGACGCCGGGGTGAGCTATGGCTACACCTTC	CATSDAGVSYGYTF
TRBV5-4	TRBJ2-7	TRBD2	few	TGTGCCAGCAGCCCTGGGACTAGCGGGACTTACGAGCAGTACTTC	CASSPGTSGTYEQYF
TRBV7-8	TRBJ1-2	TRBD1	once	TGTGCCAGCAGCTTAGCTAAACGCCTAACTCAGGGGGCGGCTAACTATGGCTACACCTTC	CASSLAKRLTQGAANYGYTF
TRBV5-1	TRBJ2-3	-	-	TGCGCCAGGGTCAAAGCGGTTCTTAGCACAGATACGCAGTATTTT	CARVKAVLSTDTQYF
TRBV6-6	TRBJ1-6	-	-	TGTGCCAGCAGTCTACCTTCGGACAGTTATTCAGACCTCCACTTT	CASSLPSDSYSDLHF
TRBV5-1	TRBJ1-2	-	few	TGCGCCAGCAGCTCGTCCGCGACAGGAACTTTTAACTATGGCTACACCTTC	CASSSSATGTFNYGYTF
TRBV18	TRBJ2-1	TRBD2	-	TGTGCCAGCTCACCGCGGATAGCGGGAGGCAGGGAGCAGTTCTTC	CASSPRIAGGREQFF
TRBV5-6	TRBJ2-5	-	-	TGTGCCAGCAGCTTGGGAGGTTTCGGGGGGCCGAGGTCAGAGACCCAGTACTTC	CASSLGGFGGPRSETQYF
TRBV6-5	TRBJ1-1	-	-	TGTGCCAGCAGTTACGGCAGGAGGGACACTGAAGCTTTCTTT	CASSYGRRDTEAFF
TRBV2	TRBJ2-1	TRBD2	-	TGTGCCACCACCCCGGGGGGGTCCTACAATGAGCAGTTCTTC	CATTPGGSYNEQFF
TRBV9	TRBJ2-1	TRBD1	-	TGTGCCAGCAGCTTCGGACAGGCCAACAGGAATGAGCAGTTCTTC	CASSFGQANRNEQFF
TRBV5-4	TRBJ1-1	-	-	TGTGCCAGCAGCTTGTCGGGTCTGAACACTGAAGCTTTCTTT	CASSLSGLNTEAFF
TRBV7-3	TRBJ2-3	TRBD2	-	TGTGCCAGCAGCTTAACGGCGGGAGTCACAGATACGCAGTATTTT	CASSLTAGVTDTQYF
TRBV15	TRBJ2-5	TRBD1	once	TGTGCCACCAGCACGGACAGGTTGTCCCAAGAGACCCAGTACTTC	CATSTDRLSQETQYF
TRBV7-9	TRBJ1-4	-	-	TGTGCCAGCAGCTCCAACGGTCAGGGGAATGAAAAACTGTTTTTT	CASSSNGQGNEKLFF
TRBV10-3	TRBJ1-2	-	-	TGTGCCATCAGCGAGGGGGAGGGAGGCAATGGCTACACCTTC	CAISEGEGGNGYTF
TRBV10-3	TRBJ1-4	TRBD1	once	TGTGCCATCAGTGAGGTGGGACAGGTATTCGAAAAACTGTTTTTT	CAISEVGQVFEKLFF
TRBV4-1	TRBJ1-2	TRBD1	-	TGCGCCAGCAGCCGAGACAGGGGTAAGGATGGCTACACCTTC	CASSRDRGKDGYTF
TRBV4-2	TRBJ1-2	TRBD1	-	TGTGCCAGCAGCCGAGGACAGGGAGATGGCTACACCTTC	CASSRGQGDGYTF
TRBV2	TRBJ1-1	-	-	TGTGCCAGCACCAAGGGATATTCAGGGGCCACTGAAGCTTTCTTT	CASTKGYSGATEAFF
TRBV7-2	TRBJ1-2	-	-	TGTGCCAGCAGCTTAGAAAAAGGGGGGGACTATGGCTACACCTTC	CASSLEKGGDYGYTF
TRBV7-3	TRBJ2-1	-	-	TGTGCCAGCAGCTTAGTCGGGAATGAGCAGTTCTTC	CASSLVGNEQFF
TRBV20-1	TRBJ1-6	-	once	TGCAGTGCTAGTGGAGGTTATAATTCACCCCTCCACTTT	CSASGGYNSPLHF